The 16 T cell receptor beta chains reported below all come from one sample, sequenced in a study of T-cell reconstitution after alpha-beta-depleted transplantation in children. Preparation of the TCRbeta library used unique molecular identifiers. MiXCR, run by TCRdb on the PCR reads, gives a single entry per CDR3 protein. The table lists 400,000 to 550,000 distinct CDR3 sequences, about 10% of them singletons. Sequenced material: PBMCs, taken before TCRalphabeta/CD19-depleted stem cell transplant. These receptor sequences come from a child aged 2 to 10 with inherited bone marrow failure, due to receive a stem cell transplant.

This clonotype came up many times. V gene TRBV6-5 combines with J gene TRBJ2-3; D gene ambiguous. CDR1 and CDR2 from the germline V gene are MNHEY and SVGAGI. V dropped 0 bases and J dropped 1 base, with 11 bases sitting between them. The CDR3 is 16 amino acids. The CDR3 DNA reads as TGTGCCAGCAGTTACTCCGACCCCTCGGGCACAGATACGCAGTATTTT. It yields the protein CASSYSDPSGTDTQYF.

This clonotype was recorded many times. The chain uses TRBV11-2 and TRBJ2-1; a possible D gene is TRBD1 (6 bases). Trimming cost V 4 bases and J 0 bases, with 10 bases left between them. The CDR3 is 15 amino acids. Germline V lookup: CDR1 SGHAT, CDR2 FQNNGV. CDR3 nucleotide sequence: TGTGCCAGCAGCTGGACAGAGAGCTCCTACAATGAGCAGTTCTTC. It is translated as CASSWTESSYNEQFF.

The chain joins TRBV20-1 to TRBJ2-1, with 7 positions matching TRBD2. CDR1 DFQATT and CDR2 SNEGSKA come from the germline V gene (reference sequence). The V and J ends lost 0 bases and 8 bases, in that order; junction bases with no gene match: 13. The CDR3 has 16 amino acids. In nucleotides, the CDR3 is TGCAGTGCTAGAGATCCGGCGGGAGCTCTTTTCGATGAGCAGTTCTTC. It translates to CSARDPAGALFDEQFF.

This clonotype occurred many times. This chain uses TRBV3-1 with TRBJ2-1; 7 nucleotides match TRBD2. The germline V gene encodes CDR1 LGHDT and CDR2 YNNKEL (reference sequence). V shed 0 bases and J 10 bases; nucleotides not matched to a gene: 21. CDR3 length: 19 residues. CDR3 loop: CASSQDGRWEGRLGGEQFF. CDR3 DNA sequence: TGTGCCAGCAGCCAAGATGGAAGGTGGGAGGGCCGCTTAGGTGGCGAGCAGTTCTTC.

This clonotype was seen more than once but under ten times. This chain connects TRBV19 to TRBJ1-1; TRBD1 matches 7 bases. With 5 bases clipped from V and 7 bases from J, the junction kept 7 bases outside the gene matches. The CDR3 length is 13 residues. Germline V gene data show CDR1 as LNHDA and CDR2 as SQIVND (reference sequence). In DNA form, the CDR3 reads TGTGCCAGTAGTCGGGACAGCCCAGTTGAAGCTTTCTTT. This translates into CASSRDSPVEAFF.

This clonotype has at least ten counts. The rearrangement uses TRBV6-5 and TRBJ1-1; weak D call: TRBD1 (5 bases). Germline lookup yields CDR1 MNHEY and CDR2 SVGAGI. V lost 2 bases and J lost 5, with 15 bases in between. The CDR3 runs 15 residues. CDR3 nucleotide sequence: TGTGCCAGCAGTTACGTCGGGGCAGAGTTTACTGAAGCTTTCTTT. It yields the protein CASSYVGAEFTEAFF.

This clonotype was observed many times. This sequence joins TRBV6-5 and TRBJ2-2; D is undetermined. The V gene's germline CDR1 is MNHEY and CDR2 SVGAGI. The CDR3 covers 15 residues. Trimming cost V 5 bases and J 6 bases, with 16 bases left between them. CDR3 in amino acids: CASSLPGPFAGELFF. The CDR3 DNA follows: TGTGCCAGCAGTCTACCCGGACCCTTCGCCGGGGAGCTGTTTTTT.

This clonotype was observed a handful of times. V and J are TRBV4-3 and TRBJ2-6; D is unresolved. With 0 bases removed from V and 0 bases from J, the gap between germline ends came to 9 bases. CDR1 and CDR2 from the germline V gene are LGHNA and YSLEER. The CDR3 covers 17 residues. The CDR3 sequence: CASSQDLGPSGANVLTF. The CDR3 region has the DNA TGCGCCAGCAGCCAAGACTTGGGCCCCTCTGGGGCCAACGTCCTGACTTTC.

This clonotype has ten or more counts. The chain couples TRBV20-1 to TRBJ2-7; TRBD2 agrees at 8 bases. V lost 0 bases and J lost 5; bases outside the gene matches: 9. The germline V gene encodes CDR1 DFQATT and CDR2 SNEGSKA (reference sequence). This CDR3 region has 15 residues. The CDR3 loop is CSARDAQRELDEQYF. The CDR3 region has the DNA TGCAGTGCTAGAGATGCCCAGCGGGAGTTGGACGAGCAGTACTTC.

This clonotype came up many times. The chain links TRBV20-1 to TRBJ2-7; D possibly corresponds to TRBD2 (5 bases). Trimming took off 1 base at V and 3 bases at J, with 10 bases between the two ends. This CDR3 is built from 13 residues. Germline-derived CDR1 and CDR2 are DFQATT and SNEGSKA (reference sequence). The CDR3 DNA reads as TGCAGTGCTAGAGGAGGGAATGGCTACGAGCAGTACTTC. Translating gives CSARGGNGYEQYF.

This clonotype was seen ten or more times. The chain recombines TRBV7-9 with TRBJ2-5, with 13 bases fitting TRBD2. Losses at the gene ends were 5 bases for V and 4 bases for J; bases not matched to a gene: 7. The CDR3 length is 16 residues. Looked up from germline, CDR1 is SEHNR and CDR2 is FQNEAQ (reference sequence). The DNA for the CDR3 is TGTGCCAGCAGCCCACTAGCGGGAGGGCCTCCAGAGACCCAGTACTTC. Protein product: CASSPLAGGPPETQYF.

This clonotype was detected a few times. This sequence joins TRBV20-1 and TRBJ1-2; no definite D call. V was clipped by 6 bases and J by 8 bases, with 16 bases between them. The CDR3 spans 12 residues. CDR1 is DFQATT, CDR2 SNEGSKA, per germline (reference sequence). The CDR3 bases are TGCAGTGCATATTACCAACTTGACGGCTACACCTTC. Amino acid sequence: CSAYYQLDGYTF.

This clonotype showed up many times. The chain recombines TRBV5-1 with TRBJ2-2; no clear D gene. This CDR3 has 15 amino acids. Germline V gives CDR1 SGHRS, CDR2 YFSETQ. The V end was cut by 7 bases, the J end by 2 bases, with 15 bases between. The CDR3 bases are TGCGCCAGCCAGTCCCTCTGGGCTAACACCGGGGAGCTGTTTTTT. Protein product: CASQSLWANTGELFF.

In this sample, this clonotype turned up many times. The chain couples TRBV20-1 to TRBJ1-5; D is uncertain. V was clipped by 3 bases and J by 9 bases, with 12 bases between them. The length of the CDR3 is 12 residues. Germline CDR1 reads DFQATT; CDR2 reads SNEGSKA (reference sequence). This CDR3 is CSASAEPRPQHF. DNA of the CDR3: TGCAGTGCTAGTGCCGAACCACGGCCCCAGCATTTT.

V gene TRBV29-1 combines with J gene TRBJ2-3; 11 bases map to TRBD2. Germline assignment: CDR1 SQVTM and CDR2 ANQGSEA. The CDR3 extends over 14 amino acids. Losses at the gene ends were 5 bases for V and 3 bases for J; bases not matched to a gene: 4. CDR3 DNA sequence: TGCAGCGTTACGGGACTAGCGGTGACAGATACGCAGTATTTT. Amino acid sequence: CSVTGLAVTDTQYF.

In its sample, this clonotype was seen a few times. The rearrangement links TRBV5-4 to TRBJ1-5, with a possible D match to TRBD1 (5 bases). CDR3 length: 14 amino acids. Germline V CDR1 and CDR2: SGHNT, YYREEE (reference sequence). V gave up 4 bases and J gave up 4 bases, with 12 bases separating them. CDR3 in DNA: TGTGCCAGCAGCGTGGGAGGGACGAATCAGCCCCAGCATTTT. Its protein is CASSVGGTNQPQHF.